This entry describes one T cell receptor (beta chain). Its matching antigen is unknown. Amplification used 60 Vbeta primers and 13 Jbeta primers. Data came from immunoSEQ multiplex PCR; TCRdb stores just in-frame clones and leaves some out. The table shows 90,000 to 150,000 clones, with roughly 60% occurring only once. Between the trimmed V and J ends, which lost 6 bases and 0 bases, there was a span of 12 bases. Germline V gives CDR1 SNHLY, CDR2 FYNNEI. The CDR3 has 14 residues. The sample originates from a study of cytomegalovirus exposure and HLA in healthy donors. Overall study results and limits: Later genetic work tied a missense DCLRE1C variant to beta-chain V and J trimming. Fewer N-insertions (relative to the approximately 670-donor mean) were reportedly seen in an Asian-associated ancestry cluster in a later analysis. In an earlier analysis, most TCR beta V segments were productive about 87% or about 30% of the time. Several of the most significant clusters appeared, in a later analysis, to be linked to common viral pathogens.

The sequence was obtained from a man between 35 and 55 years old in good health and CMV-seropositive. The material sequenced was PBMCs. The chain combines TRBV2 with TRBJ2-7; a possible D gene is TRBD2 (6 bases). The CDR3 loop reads CASREGSSSYEQYF. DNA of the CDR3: TGTGCCAGCAGGGAGGGGTCCAGCTCCTACGAGCAGTACTTC.